These 24 T cell receptor beta chains share one sample of origin, sequenced in a study of Ad26.COV2.S vaccination and SARS-CoV-2 variants (dated by TCRdb to 2020 to 2022). Interpreted using the paper, the treatment or condition label stands for: 19 received Ad26.COV2.S at low or high dose, single or two shots; about 5 received placebo; per-sample allocation not given. For vaccine and placebo recipients, the sequenced repertoires came from samples collected on day 63 after the first injection. The library was generated by the immunoSEQ multiplex PCR assay. The table comes from immuneACCESS by way of TCRdb, which keeps in-frame sequences with V and J called. Part of the clones is missing from these tables; in studies checked, under half for an unresolved V gene and the rest for unknown reasons. The sample table lists roughly 350,000 clones, 75% to 90% of them with a count of one. Of the sample, around 4.5% is held by the ten largest clones.

The input for sequencing was peripheral blood, taken in a trial of Ad26.COV2.S vaccine versus placebo. These receptors were obtained from a person aged 18-60 years who received the Ad26.COV2.S COVID-19 vaccine or a placebo.

This chain uses TRBV7-8 with TRBJ1-2; TRBD1 is a possible D gene (6 bases). Germline CDR1 reads SGHVS; CDR2 reads FQNEAQ. The CDR3 has 14 residues. The V end was cut by 5 bases, the J end by 4 bases, with 14 bases between. CDR3 DNA: TGTGCCAGCAGCCGAGGAGGCAGGGGCTATGGCTACACCTTC. The encoded protein is CASSRGGRGYGYTF.

The V gene is TRBV5-1, the J gene TRBJ2-5; D possibly uses TRBD1 or TRBD2 (5 bases each). The CDR3 runs to 14 residues. Germline CDR1 SGHRS, CDR2 YFSETQ. The V end lost 4 bases, the J end lost 1 base, and 11 bases lay between the germline ends. In nucleotides, the CDR3 is TGCGCCAGCAGCCTGGGACGGCCCCAAGAGACCCAGTACTTC. It is translated as CASSLGRPQETQYF.

The chain employs TRBV7-9 and TRBJ2-5; D is uncertain. The CDR3 is made up of 14 amino acids. CDR1 is SEHNR, CDR2 FQNEAQ, per germline (reference sequence). V lost 1 base to trimming and J lost 7 bases, with 13 bases between them. The chain's CDR3 is CASSLDGSSRTQYF. DNA of the CDR3: TGTGCCAGCAGCTTAGACGGCAGTTCTCGGACCCAGTACTTC.

The CDR3 nucleotides are TGTGCTAGTGGGGAAGTGACAGAATTCTTTAGCACAGATACGCAGTATTTT. Its translation is CASGEVTEFFSTDTQYF. The chain couples TRBV12-5 to TRBJ2-3; the D gene is possibly TRBD1 (5 bases). The CDR3 length is 17 residues. Deletions cut 6 bases from V and 0 bases from J, with 19 bases between. Per germline, CDR1 LGHNT and CDR2 FRNRAP.

This sequence joins TRBV11-2 and TRBJ2-6; D gene ambiguous. Germline CDR1 reads SGHAT; CDR2 reads FQNNGV. V was cut by 6 bases and J by 0 bases, with 12 bases left in between. This CDR3 is built from 16 residues. CDR3 protein: CASRRHGSSGANVLTF. The CDR3 DNA is TGTGCCAGCAGACGACATGGAAGCTCTGGGGCCAACGTCCTGACTTTC. Full variable domain (outside the CDR3, taken from reference TRBV11-2 and TRBJ2-6): EAGVAQSPRYKIIEKRQSVAFWCNPISGHATLYWYQQILGQGPKLLIQFQNNGVVDDSQLPKDRFSAERLKGVDSTLKIQPAKLEDSAVYLCASRRHGSSGANVLTFGAGSRLTVL.

CDR3 residues: CASSHTGTGVRMVEAFF. The CDR3 DNA reads TGCGCCAGCAGCCACACCGGGACAGGGGTCCGAATGGTTGAAGCTTTCTTT. The chain is built from TRBV5-1 and TRBJ1-1, with TRBD1 matching 10 bases. The CDR3 consists of 17 residues. Germline loops: CDR1 SGHRS, CDR2 YFSETQ. V shed 4 bases, J shed 7 bases, and the junction held 16 bases outside the gene matches.

V and J are TRBV27 and TRBJ2-1, with 10 positions matching TRBD1. CDR3 length: 15 residues. J was trimmed by 5 bases and V by 4 bases; bases with no gene match: 5. Germline CDR1 reads MNHEY; CDR2 reads SMNVEV (reference sequence). The CDR3 is CASSSDRGFDNEQFF. CDR3 bases: TGTGCCAGCAGTTCGGACAGGGGGTTTGACAATGAGCAGTTCTTC.

The chain recombines TRBV14 with TRBJ2-7, with 11 bases that match TRBD1. The CDR3 loop spans 16 amino acids. V lost 4 bases and J lost 0; bases outside the gene matches: 5. Germline CDR1 and CDR2: SGHDN and FVKESK. This CDR3 is CASSPRDRGYSYEQYF. The CDR3 nucleotides read TGTGCCAGCAGCCCCCGGGACAGGGGGTACTCCTACGAGCAGTACTTC.

The chain has TRBV3-1 (or the pseudogene TRBV3-2) and TRBJ1-1; no clear D. The length of the CDR3 is 12 residues. The germline V gene encodes CDR1 LGHDT and CDR2 YNNKEL (reference sequence). V was clipped by 3 bases and J by 11 bases, with 13 bases between them. The CDR3 coding sequence is TGTGCCAGCAGCCAGTCTCGGAGTGGGGCTTTCTTT. It yields the protein CASSQSRSGAFF.

This chain connects TRBV11-3 to TRBJ2-2; TRBD2 matches 8 bases. V trimming: 5 bases; J trimming: 0 bases; junction bases outside the gene matches: 8. The CDR3 spans 17 residues. Germline CDR1 is SGHNT and CDR2 is YENEEA. The CDR3 sequence is CASSTPLAGTNTGELFF. The CDR3 DNA reads as TGTGCCAGCAGCACCCCCCTAGCGGGTACGAACACCGGGGAGCTGTTTTTT.

The V call is TRBV7-8, the J call TRBJ2-5, with 16 bases aligning to TRBD2. The CDR3 is 16 amino acids. Germline V lookup: CDR1 SGHVS, CDR2 FQNEAQ. V shed 4 bases, J shed 4 bases, and the junction held 3 bases outside the gene matches. This chain's CDR3 is CASSWGLAGGPETQYF. The DNA of the CDR3 is TGTGCCAGCAGCTGGGGACTAGCGGGAGGGCCAGAGACCCAGTACTTC.

The rearrangement uses TRBV5-1 and TRBJ1-1; weak D call: TRBD1 (5 bases). Germline loops: CDR1 SGHRS, CDR2 YFSETQ. The ends were cut back, 1 base at V and 1 base at J, with 8 bases in the middle. There are 14 residues in the CDR3. In DNA form, the CDR3 reads TGCGCCAGCAGCTTGAGGGGCCCGAACACTGAAGCTTTCTTT. As protein: CASSLRGPNTEAFF.

The genes are TRBV2 and TRBJ1-1, with TRBD1 identical over 7 bases. Germline lookup yields CDR1 SNHLY and CDR2 FYNNEI. The ends lost 7 bases at V and 2 bases at J; junction bases unmatched: 10. This CDR3 contains 15 residues. The CDR3 bases are TGTGCCAGCACCAGAGACAGGGCGTCTAACACTGAAGCTTTCTTT. It codes for CASTRDRASNTEAFF.

The CDR3 reads CASSGANVLTF. CDR3 sequence (DNA): TGTGCCAGCTCTGGGGCCAACGTCCTGACTTTC. The chain couples TRBV28 to TRBJ2-6; D not resolved. V lost 8 bases and J 1 base, leaving 0 bases between the germline ends. Germline loops: CDR1 MDHEN, CDR2 SYDVKM. This CDR3 region has 11 residues.

V and J are TRBV29-1 and TRBJ2-1; 11 nucleotides line up with TRBD1. V lost 0 bases to trimming and J lost 6 bases; unmatched junction nucleotides: 1. CDR1 and CDR2 from the germline V gene are SQVTM and ANQGSEA. The length of the CDR3 is 14 residues. For the CDR3, the DNA is TGCAGCGTTGAAGACGGGACAGGGGGCAATGAGCAGTTCTTC. Encoded protein: CSVEDGTGGNEQFF.

The rearrangement uses TRBV6-5 and TRBJ2-7; TRBD2 is a possible D gene (5 bases). The length of the CDR3 is 13 residues. CDR1 is MNHEY and CDR2 is SVGAGI in the germline V gene. V lost 6 bases, J lost 4 bases, and 13 bases lay in between. The CDR3 reads CASRARGSYEQYF. The CDR3 DNA follows: TGTGCCAGCAGAGCCCGCGGGTCGTACGAGCAGTACTTC.

The CDR3 bases are TGTGCCAGCAGTTGGGGGGACAGGGTGCACGAGCAGTACTTC. Protein: CASSWGDRVHEQYF. The genes are TRBV27 and TRBJ2-7; TRBD1 matches 9 bases. Per germline, CDR1 MNHEY and CDR2 SMNVEV (reference sequence). The CDR3 loop spans 14 amino acids. V lost 4 bases, J lost 5 bases, and 6 bases stayed unmatched.

J is TRBJ2-7 and V is TRBV3-1 (or the pseudogene TRBV3-2), with no clear D. The CDR3 is 12 amino acids. CDR1 and CDR2 from the germline V gene are LGHDT and YNNKEL (reference sequence). The ends were cut back, 4 bases at V and 1 base at J, with 5 bases in the middle. CDR3 sequence (DNA): TGTGCCAGCAGCCGTTCTTCCTACGAGCAGTACTTC. It specifies CASSRSSYEQYF.

As DNA, the CDR3 is TGTGCCAGCAGTCGGGACGGCCAGCTAGGACAGCCCCAGCATTTT. The encoded protein is CASSRDGQLGQPQHF. V gene TRBV6-5 combines with J gene TRBJ1-5, with D possibly TRBD1 on 5 matching bases. The CDR3 has 15 amino acids. Trimming removed 5 bases from V and 7 bases from J, with 18 bases in between. Per germline, CDR1 MNHEY and CDR2 SVGAGI.

The chain links TRBV29-1 to TRBJ2-5; 7 bases are a match to TRBD2. The ends lost 4 bases at V and 3 bases at J; junction bases unmatched: 5. Per germline, CDR1 SQVTM and CDR2 ANQGSEA. The CDR3 spans 13 residues. Here the CDR3 reads CSVVERGKETQYF. The DNA for the CDR3 is TGCAGCGTTGTCGAGCGGGGCAAAGAGACCCAGTACTTC.

This clone was seen just once. V and J are TRBV20-1 and TRBJ2-3; TRBD2 aligns across 12 bases. Germline V CDR1 and CDR2: DFQATT, SNEGSKA (reference sequence). The CDR3 is 16 amino acids. J lost 2 bases, V lost 3 bases, and 6 bases had no gene match. The CDR3 loop reads CSASAGLAGFTDTQYF. CDR3 DNA: TGCAGTGCTAGTGCAGGACTAGCGGGATTCACAGATACGCAGTATTTT.

This chain links TRBV2 with TRBJ1-4, with D perhaps TRBD1 (6 bases). V lost 3 bases to trimming and J lost 1 base, with 12 bases between them. The CDR3 loop spans 16 amino acids. Per germline, CDR1 SNHLY and CDR2 FYNNEI. CDR3 DNA sequence: TGTGCCAGCAGTGAGGGGGCGAAGAGAACTAATGAAAAACTGTTTTTT. Protein product: CASSEGAKRTNEKLFF.

This rearrangement joins TRBV18 to TRBJ1-3, with D possibly TRBD1 on 5 matching bases. The CDR3 runs to 15 residues. Germline CDR1 reads KGHSH; CDR2 reads LQKENI. Trimming cost V 3 bases and J 0 bases, with 9 bases left between them. CDR3 region: CASSPDSSSGNTIYF. The CDR3 DNA reads TGTGCCAGCTCACCCGACAGCAGCTCTGGAAACACCATATATTTT.

J is TRBJ2-5 and V is TRBV5-4, with a tentative D call TRBD1 (6 bases). The ends were cut back, 0 bases at V and 5 bases at J, with 11 bases in the middle. The CDR3 is made up of 14 amino acids. Per the germline V gene, CDR1 is SGHNT and CDR2 is YYREEE (reference sequence). The CDR3 here is CASSLAGAQETQYF. The CDR3 DNA follows: TGTGCCAGCAGCTTGGCAGGGGCGCAGGAGACCCAGTACTTC.